Below, one TCR beta chain is given with its context. Its antigen remains unknown. This entry comes from a study of early T cells in non-severe SARS-CoV-2 infection. Study information: Unsorted whole blood bulk RNA was sequenced, with unpaired chains.

Tagging with unique molecular identifiers was applied to individual cDNA molecules. TCRdb re-called the 5' RACE reads through MiXCR, storing one row per CDR3 protein. The sample contains about 55,000 distinct CDR3 sequences, around 13% of which appear only once. V lost 9 bases to trimming and J lost 8 bases, with 10 bases between them. Per germline, CDR1 LNHDA and CDR2 SQIVND (reference sequence). The CDR3 totals 11 residues. Study-wide results and caveats: VDJdb matches were skewed toward anti-spike CD8 T cell responses.

The rearrangement links TRBV19 to TRBJ1-4, with D hard to call. Sample: whole blood. This TCR was sampled from an adult who was a healthcare worker with PCR-confirmed SARS-CoV-2 infection or an uninfected control (not recorded which). The CDR3 DNA reads as TGTGCCAGCCGTCAAGGGGAAAAACTGTTTTTT. Encoded protein: CASRQGEKLFF.